This T cell receptor beta chain emerged from a study of cytomegalovirus exposure and HLA in healthy donors. Looking at the study overall: The same platform was used for the roughly 120 validation repertoires as for the 666 first-cohort repertoires, as reported in a later analysis.

Generated by immunoSEQ multiplex PCR, the TCRdb table keeps only in-frame clones and is missing some. Of about 110,000 clones listed, around 90% were seen once; the top ten hold around 2%. Concerning this clone: Its antigen is not identified.

Per germline, CDR1 WSHSY and CDR2 SAAADI. This CDR3 spans 11 amino acids. The germline V and J ends were trimmed by 6 bases and 4 bases, with 6 bases remaining between them. General study points: TCR clusters originating in the first cohort tended to co-occur in the approximately 120 validation repertoires, according to a later analysis.

This clonotype was sampled from a young woman in good health and CMV-seronegative. The V gene is TRBV10-2, the J gene TRBJ2-5; D might be TRBD2 (5 bases). Material for sequencing was PBMCs. This chain's CDR3 is CASRAGETQYF. The CDR3 coding sequence is TGCGCCAGCAGGGCGGGAGAGACCCAGTACTTC.